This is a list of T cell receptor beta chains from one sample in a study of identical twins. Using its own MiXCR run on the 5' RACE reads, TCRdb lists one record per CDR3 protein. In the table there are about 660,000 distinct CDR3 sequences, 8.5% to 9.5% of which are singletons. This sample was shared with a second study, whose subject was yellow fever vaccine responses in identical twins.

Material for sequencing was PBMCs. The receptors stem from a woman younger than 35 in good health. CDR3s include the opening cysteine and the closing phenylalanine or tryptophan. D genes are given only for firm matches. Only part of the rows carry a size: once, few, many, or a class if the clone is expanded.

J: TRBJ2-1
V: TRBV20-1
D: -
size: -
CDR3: CSAREPTGQRSFF
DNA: TGCAGTGCTAGAGAACCGACAGGACAGAGGTCGTTCTTC

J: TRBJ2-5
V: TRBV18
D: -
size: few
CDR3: CASSPGNPETQYF
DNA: TGTGCCAGCTCACCGGGGAATCCAGAGACCCAGTACTTC

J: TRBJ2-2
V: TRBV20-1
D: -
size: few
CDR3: CSASFETELYTGELFF
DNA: TGCAGTGCTAGCTTCGAGACCGAACTATACACCGGGGAGCTGTTTTTT

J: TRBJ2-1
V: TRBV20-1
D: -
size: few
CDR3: CSARTSGRTSSYNEQFF
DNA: TGCAGTGCTAGGACATCGGGCCGGACGAGCTCCTACAATGAGCAGTTCTTC

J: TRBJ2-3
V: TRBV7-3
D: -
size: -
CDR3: CASSPQAGNTQYF
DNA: TGTGCCAGCAGCCCCCAGGCAGGAAATACGCAGTATTTT

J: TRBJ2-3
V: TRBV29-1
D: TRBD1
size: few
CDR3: CSVTDRVRTDTQYF
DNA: TGCAGCGTTACGGACAGGGTCCGTACAGATACGCAGTATTTT

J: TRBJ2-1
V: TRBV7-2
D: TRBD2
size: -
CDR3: CASSLVRSGGARVEQFF
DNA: TGTGCCAGCAGCTTAGTACGGAGCGGGGGGGCTAGGGTTGAGCAGTTCTTC

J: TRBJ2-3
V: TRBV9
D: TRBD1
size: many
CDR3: CASSVAGGMDTQYF
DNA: TGTGCCAGCAGCGTAGCAGGGGGCATGGATACGCAGTATTTT

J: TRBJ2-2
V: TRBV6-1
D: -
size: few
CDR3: CASKSHRAANTGELFF
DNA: TGTGCCAGCAAATCTCACAGGGCGGCGAACACCGGGGAGCTGTTTTTT

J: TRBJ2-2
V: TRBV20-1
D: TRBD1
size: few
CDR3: CSARDPGTGIPGELFF
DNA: TGCAGTGCTAGAGACCCCGGGACAGGGATTCCCGGGGAGCTGTTTTTT

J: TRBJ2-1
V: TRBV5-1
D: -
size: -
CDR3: CASSPSSGNTYNEQFF
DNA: TGCGCCAGCAGCCCTAGTAGCGGAAACACCTACAATGAGCAGTTCTTC

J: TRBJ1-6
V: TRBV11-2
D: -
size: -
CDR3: CASKGQNSPLHF
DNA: TGTGCCAGCAAAGGACAGAATTCACCCCTCCACTTT

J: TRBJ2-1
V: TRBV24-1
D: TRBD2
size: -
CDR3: CATSDSAGGPYNEQFF
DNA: TGTGCCACCAGTGATTCCGCGGGGGGACCCTACAATGAGCAGTTCTTC

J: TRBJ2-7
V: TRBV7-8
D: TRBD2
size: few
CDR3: CASSLGNRGLAGGRDEQYF
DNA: TGTGCCAGCAGCTTAGGGAACCGAGGACTAGCGGGAGGGCGAGACGAGCAGTACTTC

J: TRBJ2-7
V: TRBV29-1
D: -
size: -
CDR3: CSVASRASSYEQYF
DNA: TGCAGCGTTGCCTCCAGGGCCTCCTCCTACGAGCAGTACTTC

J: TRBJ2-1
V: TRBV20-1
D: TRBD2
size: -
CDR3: CSAEGLAGVNEQFF
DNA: TGCAGTGCAGAAGGACTAGCGGGAGTTAATGAGCAGTTCTTC

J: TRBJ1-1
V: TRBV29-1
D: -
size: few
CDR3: CSVERQNTEAFF
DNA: TGCAGCGTTGAACGACAGAACACTGAAGCTTTCTTT

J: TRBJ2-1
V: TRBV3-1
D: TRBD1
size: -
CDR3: CASSRWTGMIEQFF
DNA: TGTGCCAGCAGCCGATGGACAGGGATGATAGAGCAGTTCTTC

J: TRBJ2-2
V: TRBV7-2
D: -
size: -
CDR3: CASSLVRTGPLFF
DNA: TGTGCCAGCAGCTTAGTCCGTACCGGCCCCCTGTTTTTT

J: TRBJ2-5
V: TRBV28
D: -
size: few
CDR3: CASTPMEEETQYF
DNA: TGTGCCAGCACCCCGATGGAAGAAGAGACCCAGTACTTC

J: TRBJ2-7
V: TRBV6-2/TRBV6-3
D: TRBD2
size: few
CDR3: CASSVTSGNSYEQYF
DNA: TGTGCCAGCAGTGTGACTAGCGGGAATTCCTACGAGCAGTACTTC

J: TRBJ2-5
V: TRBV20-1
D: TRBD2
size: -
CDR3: CSAPPGGGAETQYF
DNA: TGCAGTGCCCCACCTGGCGGGGGGGCGGAGACCCAGTACTTC

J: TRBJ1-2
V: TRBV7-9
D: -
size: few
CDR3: CASSQFSLDAGYTF
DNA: TGTGCCAGCAGCCAATTTTCGTTGGACGCGGGCTACACCTTC

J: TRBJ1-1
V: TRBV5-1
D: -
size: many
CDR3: CASSNPGDTEAFF
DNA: TGCGCCAGCAGCAACCCGGGGGACACTGAAGCTTTCTTT

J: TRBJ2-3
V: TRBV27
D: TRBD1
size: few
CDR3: CASSHNTRGDTQYF
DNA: TGTGCCAGCAGCCATAATACCAGGGGGGATACGCAGTATTTT

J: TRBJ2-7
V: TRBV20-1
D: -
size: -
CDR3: CSARGLGLPEQYF
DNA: TGCAGTGCTAGAGGTCTTGGCCTCCCTGAGCAGTACTTC

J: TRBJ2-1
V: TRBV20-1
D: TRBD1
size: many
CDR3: CSARGQPQGASYNEQFF
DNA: TGCAGTGCTAGAGGGCAACCGCAGGGGGCTTCCTACAATGAGCAGTTCTTC

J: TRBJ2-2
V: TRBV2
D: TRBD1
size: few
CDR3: CASSPGQGSSGELFF
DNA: TGTGCCAGCAGCCCGGGACAGGGGTCATCCGGGGAGCTGTTTTTT

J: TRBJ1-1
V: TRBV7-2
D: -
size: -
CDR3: CASSLQTVITEAFF
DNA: TGTGCCAGCAGCCTCCAGACGGTGATCACTGAAGCTTTCTTT

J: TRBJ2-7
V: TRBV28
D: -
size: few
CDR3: CASSLYSGASIYEQYF
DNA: TGTGCCAGCAGTCTTTATTCGGGGGCGAGTATCTACGAGCAGTACTTC

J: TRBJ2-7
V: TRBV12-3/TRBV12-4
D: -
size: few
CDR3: CASSLRDNYEQYF
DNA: TGTGCCAGCAGTTTGCGGGACAACTACGAGCAGTACTTC